One sample yielded the 20 T cell receptor beta chains listed below, sequenced in a study of breast tumors, draining lymph nodes, adjacent tissues. One entry per CDR3 protein, called by TCRdb with MiXCR from the multiplex PCR reads. The table lists around 300,000 distinct CDR3 sequences, 30% to 35% of them singletons. The lymph nodes were axillary draining lymph nodes from breast cancer patients. The material sequenced was axillary lymph node tissue. Receptors originate from a female donor with breast cancer. Some clones in this sample may be carry-over from other donors' samples.

This clonotype was seen a handful of times. This sequence joins TRBV6-4 and TRBJ2-1; 10 bases align to TRBD2. The CDR3 totals 16 residues. The germline gives CDR1 MRHNA, CDR2 SNTAGT. With V trimmed by 5 bases and J by 0 bases, 4 bases remained unmatched. The CDR3 sequence is CASSHRTSGSYNEQFF. As DNA, the CDR3 is TGTGCCAGCAGTCACCGGACTAGCGGCTCCTACAATGAGCAGTTCTTC.

This chain uses TRBV5-1 with TRBJ2-5; either TRBD1 or TRBD2 may fit D (7 bases each). Germline loops: CDR1 SGHRS, CDR2 YFSETQ. V gave up 4 bases and J gave up 5 bases, with 15 bases separating them. This CDR3 is 14 amino acids long. DNA for the CDR3: TGCGCCAGCAGCCCAGGGGGGGGAGGCGAGACCCAGTACTTC. The encoded protein is CASSPGGGGETQYF.

This clonotype has at least ten counts. V is TRBV12-3 or TRBV12-4 and J is TRBJ2-5, with 11 bases that match TRBD2. The CDR3 contains 15 residues. The V gene end was trimmed by 6 bases and the J gene end by 1 base; junction bases not matched to a gene: 4. In nucleotides, the CDR3 is TGTGCCAGCAGCATACTAGCGGGAGTCCAAGAGACCCAGTACTTC. Encoded protein: CASSILAGVQETQYF.

This clonotype was observed a few times. At one end the junction does not follow the germline gene, possibly because of a read error. This chain links TRBV6-1 with TRBJ2-7; D not certain. Germline CDR1 and CDR2: MNHNS and SASEGT. The CDR3 covers 13 residues. The CDR3, as DNA: TGTGCCAGCAGCGAAGTGGGTTTCGGCGAGCAGTACTTC. It encodes CASSEVGFGEQYF.

This clonotype has at least ten counts. The chain's CDR3 is CASSFGPQETQYF. The CDR3 DNA follows: TGCGCCAGCAGCTTCGGGCCTCAAGAGACCCAGTACTTC. This chain links TRBV5-1 with TRBJ2-5; D not resolved. The germline V gene has CDR1 SGHRS and CDR2 YFSETQ. This CDR3 is 13 amino acids long. The V and J ends lost 2 bases and 2 bases respectively, with 7 bases between them. The whole variable domain, remainder taken from reference TRBV5-1 and TRBJ2-5, is KAGVTQTPRYLIKTRGQQVTLSCSPISGHRSVSWYQQTPGQGLQFLFEYFSETQRNKGNFPGRFSGRQFSNSRSEMNVSTLELGDSALYLCASSFGPQETQYFGPGTRLLVL.

This clonotype was seen ten or more times. The gene calls are TRBV5-1 and TRBJ2-3, with D uncertain. Deletions cut 4 bases from V and 0 bases from J, with 12 bases between. In germline, CDR1 is SGHRS, CDR2 YFSETQ. The CDR3 consists of 15 residues. The CDR3 loop reads CASSNSPGSTDTQYF. Here the CDR3 DNA reads TGCGCCAGCAGCAATAGCCCGGGCAGCACAGATACGCAGTATTTT.

The chain is built from TRBV5-1 and TRBJ1-2; the D is unclear. This CDR3 region has 16 residues. Between the trimmed V and J ends, which lost 3 bases and 7 bases, there was a span of 22 bases. Germline CDR1 reads SGHRS; CDR2 reads YFSETQ. CDR3 nucleotide sequence: TGCGCCAGCAGCTCCACTGGAGGTATTGGAATTGGTGGCTACACCTTC. Translating gives CASSSTGGIGIGGYTF.

On this clonotype itself: This may stem from a read error, because a much larger clone lies one nucleotide away. The rearrangement uses TRBV5-5 and TRBJ1-3; TRBD1 matches at 10 bases. The trim removed 4 bases at V and 6 bases at J, leaving 7 bases unmatched. Germline CDR1 is SGHKS and CDR2 is YYEKEE (reference sequence). The length of the CDR3 is 15 residues. The CDR3 DNA reads TGTGCCAGCAGCCGAGACGGGACAGGGGTAAACACCATATATTTT. As protein: CASSRDGTGVNTIYF.

This clonotype was found many times. The CDR3 sequence is CASSQDPGQFYEQYF. As DNA, the CDR3 is TGTGCCAGCAGCCAAGACCCGGGACAGTTCTACGAGCAGTACTTC. This chain joins TRBV14 and TRBJ2-7; TRBD1 agrees at 7 bases. Germline V gene sequence: CDR1 SGHDN, CDR2 FVKESK. CDR3 size: 15 residues. V shed 0 bases and J 3 bases; nucleotides not matched to a gene: 5.

There are a few counts of this clonotype. This likely stems from a read error, as it lies one base from a far larger clone. The chain carries TRBV7-2 and TRBJ2-5; TRBD2 agrees at 11 bases. The CDR3 is 15 amino acids. In germline, CDR1 is SGHTA, CDR2 FQGNSA. The CDR3 spells CASSLGLAGGETQHF. CDR3 bases: TGTGCCAGCAGCCTCGGGCTAGCGGGAGGTGAGACCCAGCACTTC.

This chain joins TRBV6-2 or TRBV6-3 and TRBJ2-1; TRBD1 agrees at 11 bases. Trimming cost V 7 bases and J 10 bases; bases outside gene matches: 12. Germline V gene sequence: CDR1 MNHEY, CDR2 SVGEGT. CDR3 length: 15 residues. CDR3 nucleotide sequence: TGTGCCAGCATCTCACCCGGACAGGGGGCCGGGGAGCAGTTCTTC. Its translation: CASISPGQGAGEQFF.

The chain combines TRBV9 with TRBJ1-6; 9 positions match TRBD1. CDR1 SGDLS and CDR2 YYNGEE come from the germline V gene. The CDR3 is 17 residues long. The trim removed 0 bases at V and 5 bases at J, leaving 6 bases unmatched. This CDR3 reads CASSVAGTGRNNSPLHF. Here the CDR3 DNA reads TGTGCCAGCAGCGTAGCCGGGACAGGGCGAAATAATTCACCCCTCCACTTT.

This clonotype was counted between two and nine times. This chain connects TRBV18 to TRBJ1-6, with 9 bases lining up with TRBD1. Germline assignment: CDR1 KGHSH and CDR2 LQKENI. This CDR3 contains 15 residues. V lost 3 bases to trimming and J lost 5 bases; unmatched junction nucleotides: 2. The CDR3, as DNA: TGTGCCAGCTCACCCCGGACAGGGGATAATTCACCCCTCCACTTT. Its protein is CASSPRTGDNSPLHF.

This clonotype showed up many times. This chain joins TRBV10-1 and TRBJ2-5; 9 bases agree with TRBD2. In germline, CDR1 is WNHNN, CDR2 SYGVQD (reference sequence). V lost 4 bases, J lost 3 bases, and 6 bases stayed unmatched. This CDR3 is 15 amino acids long. CDR3 sequence: CASSAAGGPEETQYF. In nucleotides, the CDR3 is TGCGCCAGCAGTGCCGCGGGAGGGCCGGAAGAGACCCAGTACTTC.

The table lists this clonotype with many counts. The genes are TRBV10-1 and TRBJ1-4; 8 bases map to TRBD1. The trim removed 8 bases at V and 6 bases at J, leaving 5 bases unmatched. The CDR3 totals 13 residues. CDR1 WNHNN and CDR2 SYGVQD come from the germline V gene (reference sequence). CDR3 DNA: TGCGCCAGCGGGACAGGAGATGATGAAAAACTGTTTTTT. It is translated as CASGTGDDEKLFF.

This clonotype came up many times. The gene calls are TRBV15 and TRBJ1-3, with D unresolved. Trimming took 4 bases from V and 9 from J, leaving 10 bases between them. This CDR3 region has 12 residues. Germline CDR1 reads LNHNV; CDR2 reads YYDKDF (reference sequence). In nucleotides, the CDR3 is TGTGCCACCAGCACGGGGTGGGGCACCATATATTTT. This encodes CATSTGWGTIYF. The variable domain in full, with the rest retrieved from reference TRBV15 and TRBJ1-3, is DAMVIQNPRYQVTQFGKPVTLSCSQTLNHNVMYWYQQKSSQAPKLLFHYYDKDFNNEADTPDNFQSRRPNTSFCFLDIRSPGLGDTAMYLCATSTGWGTIYFGEGSWLTVV.

This clonotype was counted ten times or more. The chain is built from TRBV2 and TRBJ2-2, with 7 positions matching TRBD2. This CDR3 region has 15 residues. In germline, CDR1 is SNHLY, CDR2 FYNNEI. The V and J ends lost 5 bases and 7 bases, in that order; junction bases with no gene match: 10. CDR3 bases: TGTGCCAGCAGTCGCCAGGGAGGGCAGATCGGGGAGCTGTTTTTT. This codes for CASSRQGGQIGELFF.

About this clonotype itself: The junction does not match germline at one end; this may be a read error. The chain recombines TRBV20-1 with TRBJ2-1; no definite D call. In germline, CDR1 is DFQATT, CDR2 SNEGSKA (reference sequence). The CDR3 has 14 residues. CDR3 in amino acids: CSARDMGPYTEQSF. In DNA, the CDR3 is TGCAGTGCTAGAGATATGGGCCCCTACACTGAGCAGTCCTTC.

This clonotype was recorded at least ten times. The chain has TRBV7-3 and TRBJ2-2, with no clear D. CDR3 size: 14 residues. V dropped 5 bases and J dropped 1 base, with 8 bases sitting between them. Germline V gene data show CDR1 as SGHTA and CDR2 as FQGTGA. Here the CDR3 DNA reads TGTGCCAGCAGCGCCAGTTTGAACACCGGGGAGCTGTTTTTT. It translates to CASSASLNTGELFF.

This chain connects TRBV6-2 or TRBV6-3 to TRBJ1-2; a possible D gene is TRBD1 (6 bases). Germline-derived CDR1 and CDR2 are MNHEY and SVGEGT. This CDR3 has 17 amino acids. V lost 8 bases to trimming and J lost 2 bases, with 24 bases between them. CDR3 residues: CASSPLPTGSANYGYTF. DNA of the CDR3: TGTGCCAGCTCACCATTACCTACAGGGTCCGCAAACTATGGCTACACCTTC.